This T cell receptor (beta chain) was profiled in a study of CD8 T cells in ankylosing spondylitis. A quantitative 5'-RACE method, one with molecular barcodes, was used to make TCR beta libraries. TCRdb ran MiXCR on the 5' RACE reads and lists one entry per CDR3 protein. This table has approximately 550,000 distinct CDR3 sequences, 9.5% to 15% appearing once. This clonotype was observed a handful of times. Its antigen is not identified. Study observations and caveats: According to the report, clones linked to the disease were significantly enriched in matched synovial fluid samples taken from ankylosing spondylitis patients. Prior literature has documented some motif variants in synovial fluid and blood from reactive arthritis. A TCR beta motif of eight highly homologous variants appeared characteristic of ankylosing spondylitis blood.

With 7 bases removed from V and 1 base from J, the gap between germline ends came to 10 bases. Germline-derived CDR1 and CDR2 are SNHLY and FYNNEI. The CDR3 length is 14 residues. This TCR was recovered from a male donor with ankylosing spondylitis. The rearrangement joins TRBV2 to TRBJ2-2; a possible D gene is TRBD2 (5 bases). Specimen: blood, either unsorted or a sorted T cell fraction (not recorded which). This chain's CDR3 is CASIRGLNTGELFF. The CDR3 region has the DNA TGTGCCAGCATTCGAGGGTTGAACACCGGGGAGCTGTTTTTT.